The following is a T cell receptor beta chain sequence with its context. There are a few counts of this clone. Its specific antigen is unknown. No base qualities exist here, and no much larger clone lies one base off it. Library preparation used the immunoSEQ multiplex PCR assay. The multiplex PCR relied on a mix of 60 forward primers for TCR Vbeta segments and 13 reverse primers for TCR Jbeta segments. The CDR3 region of rearranged TCR beta genes was amplified from genomic DNA with a multiplex PCR assay. The Illumina HiSeq System was used to sequence the amplified TCR beta libraries as 87-base-pair reads. On the study's bioinformatics: In a later analysis, tens of millions of unique TCR beta chains were counted across the roughly 670 repertoires, and about 10 million of these chains were shared by at least two donors. Raw reads were error-corrected and collapsed into unique sequences by a nearest-neighbor algorithm in which closely related sequences were merged to remove PCR and sequencing errors. V, D and J gene segments were assigned by aligning CDR3 sequences to IMGT reference sequences. For a sequence to be retained, at least a six-nucleotide match to both a V gene segment and a J gene segment was required. Rearrangements were classified as productive when the CDR3 lacked stop codons and remained in frame with V and J, and all other rearrangements were classified as non-productive. Following IMGT convention, CDR3 was defined as the stretch from the second conserved V-encoded cysteine up to the conserved J-encoded phenylalanine. The earlier analysis of about 590 of the donors excluded sequences that lacked an unambiguous match to a single V gene segment. An earlier analysis of about 590 of the donors classified V segments as functional when productive rearrangements were above 56.7% and as segregating when the standard deviation between donors was above 5%. A statistical classification framework was built to diagnose cytomegalovirus status from the catalog of TCR beta chain sequences. V and J gene assignment, in a later analysis, came from comparing TCR nucleotide sequences with IMGT/GENE-DB human TR gene sequences. Using the TCRdist pipeline, a later analysis assigned CDR3 sequences along with most-parsimonious VDJ recombination scenarios. A later analysis defined each TCR beta chain by its CDR3 amino acid sequence plus V-gene family, and excluded reads lacking a unique V-gene family. A later analysis removed several hundred highly shared, low-generation-probability nucleotide sequences to deal with suspected cross-contamination and a sequencing artifact. For each public chain, a later analysis derived a clonal expansion index from normalized ranks of inferred template counts within each repertoire. In a later analysis, generation probabilities were computed with a VDJ recombination model fitted to out-of-frame rearrangements, and the resulting probabilities were checked against IGoR. A later analysis scored TCR-TCR, TCR-HLA and TCR-CMV co-occurrence with hypergeometric tests, applying a repertoire-size bias correction to TCR pairs. In a later analysis, false discovery rates were estimated by permuting HLA or CMV assignments 20 times. In a later analysis, co-occurring TCRs were grouped using DBSCAN, with TCRdist sequence similarity added in when clustering inside HLA-allele-positive subsets. Co-occurrence clustering excluded repertoires with fewer than 30,000 or more than 120,000 public chains, plus five with anomalous nucleotide sharing. Drawn from immuneACCESS, this table holds only the in-frame rearrangements with V and J called that TCRdb kept. Clones are partly lost; checked studies trace under half to an unresolved V gene and leave the rest unexplained. D and trimming come from the DNA, and the V and J calls and clone size come from that table. The sample yields over 40,000 clones; around 87% were counted once. The ten largest clonotypes hold approximately 8% of the sample.

This specimen belongs to a study of cytomegalovirus exposure and HLA in healthy donors (dated by TCRdb to about 2017). Regarding the study in general: According to an earlier analysis of 550 to 700 of the donors, about 179 million T cells yielded approximately 120 million unique TCR beta sequences and around 300 Gb of sequence data. Around 330 gigabases of sequencing data and tens of millions of unique TCR sequences made up an early release that covered approximately 620 HLA-typed donors. Of the approximately 400 genotyped donors, 65% to 90% fell in the genetic ancestry cluster associated with self-reported Caucasian donors. The study aimed to test whether cataloging public T cell receptors could reveal signatures of past pathogen exposure. The study profiled the T cell repertoires of approximately 700 subjects by immunosequencing and related them to cytomegalovirus serostatus. Along with the approximately 650-subject first cohort, a separate validation cohort of over 90 different subjects was used. The study combined high-throughput TCR immunosequencing, statistical association of individual TCRs with disease status, and machine learning to predict cytomegalovirus infection status. A later analysis re-analyzed previously published TCR beta repertoires from hundreds of donors and added high-resolution HLA genotyping to study TCR occurrence patterns. The later analysis used no new phenotypic data to find candidate immune exposures, relying instead on TCR beta sequences and their occurrence across donors. An earlier analysis of some 500 of the donors applied high-throughput TCR beta sequencing to assess whether each TCR beta V gene segment acted as functional or pseudogenic. Donor age, sex, ethnicity and CMV serostatus were collected together with the repertoire data. A later genetic analysis used genome-wide SNP genotypes for about 55% of the 666 donors, treating that subset as a discovery cohort. Every discovery cohort repertoire had been produced on one sequencing platform. HLA typing covered class I and class II loci at four-digit resolution. Typing coverage differed by locus: A, B, C, DRB1 and DQB1 were typed in about 620-630 donors, DQA1 in 522, DPA1 in 600 to 610, and DPB1 in 450 to 490. Roughly 5 DR-DQ haplotypes were handled as single units for association and clustering, since linkage in the cohort was strong. Among about 370 genotyped donors of the cohort, an average of approximately 240,000 unique TCR beta nucleotide sequences was sequenced per donor, of which approximately 18% were non-productive.

In total, approximately 690 healthy bone marrow donors made up the cohort. Cohort members were all nominally healthy when sampled, although unrecorded immune exposures were likely present. The donor tested CMV seropositive, placing the donor among the 250 to 350 seropositive members of the cohort. Every donor gave a peripheral blood sample, and the peripheral blood mononuclear cells from that sample were used for TCR beta sequencing. Genomic DNA extraction from the blood cell samples was performed with the Qiagen DNeasy Blood Extraction Kit. The germline V and J ends show losses of 8 bases and 6 bases respectively, and no gene match explains 8 bases of the junction. The CDR3 covers 14 residues, taking in both the cysteine and the phenylalanine. Only the CDR3 region is kept as DNA, spanning 42 bases read in frame from base 1. For CDR1 and CDR2, the germline V gene (reference sequence) lists MNHNY and SVGAGI.

Broader findings and caveats from the paper: Strong co-occurrence of HLA alleles, especially DR and DQ, made assigning TCR associations to individual alleles difficult. The sequencing pipeline was judged likely to have produced a cluster of highly shared sequence variants as a technical artifact. An association between a missense DCLRE1C variant and V-gene and J-gene trimming of TCR beta chains was found in a later genetic analysis and replicated in an independent cohort. In an earlier analysis of approximately 590 of the donors, most TCR beta V segments appeared in productive rearrangements about 87% or about 30% of the time, broadly matching IMGT annotations. Across donors, most TCR sequences were observed very rarely, whereas some public TCRs were present in many individuals. Roughly uniform sequencing depth across donors was assumed in presence/absence analyses, although this assumption may not hold. The study listed 164 TCR beta chains as associated with cytomegalovirus. Some IMGT-functional V segments, including TRBV6-2 and TRBV6-3, could not be told apart with the 87-base-pair reads, so those segments were excluded. In a later analysis, HLA-associated TCR beta chains showed more clonal expansion and lower generation probabilities than non-associated chains that were equally common. The cohort was sequenced for TCR beta chains only, and without alpha or paired-chain data the features that could be detected were limited. Compared with the roughly 700-donor mean, donors in an Asian-associated ancestry cluster had fewer N-insertions in productive TCRs, according to a later genetic analysis. Cytomegalovirus status was reported to be diagnosed by the classifier with high specificity and sensitivity in both the original and validation cohorts. Three of the identified cytomegalovirus-associated TCR beta chains were confirmed in vitro to be specific for cytomegalovirus antigens. Correlated functional status among segregating V segments might reflect linkage disequilibrium, but an unknown experimental factor could not be ruled out. A further reported finding was that TCR beta sequences accurately predicted the HLA-A and HLA-B alleles for most subjects in the first cohort. Most CMV-associated TCR beta chains appeared to be HLA-restricted in a later analysis, and the HLA associations seemed to be driven largely by CMV exposure. Specific HLA alleles were associated with roughly 17,000 TCR beta sequences at a false discovery rate of 0.05 in a later analysis. For the cohort, immune exposure information was limited to CMV serostatus. Several of the top co-occurrence clusters appeared to be linked to parvovirus B19, influenza, CMV and Epstein-Barr virus, according to a later analysis. The earlier analysis of about 600 of the donors excluded roughly 17 rarely observed V segments, including chromosome 9 orphons, because counts were too low. A later analysis found that TCR association rates varied across HLA loci, with DRB1 alleles showing the most associated TCRs and HLA-C alleles the fewest. The authors suggested that the approach could potentially be generalized to other disease states and immunological phenotypes. Because some donors lacked HLA typing at each locus, the association tests relied only on the typed subset.

The clonotype originates from a woman aged 40-49 years in good health and CMV-seropositive. This chain is built from TRBV6-6 and TRBJ2-1; TRBD1 matches 9 bases in the middle. The sample was PBMCs. The CDR3 protein: CASVGGTGFNEQFF. In nucleotide form, the sequence is TGTGCCAGCGTCGGCGGGACAGGGTTCAATGAGCAGTTCTTC.